This TCR beta chain originates from a study of shared clonotypes between healthy human individuals. Findings and caveats of the study: Larger richness was generally estimated for naive than memory subsets. The represented genetic and exposure-history diversity was limited by the small number of donors.

CDR3 length: 15 amino acids. Trimming cost V 3 bases and J 6 bases; bases outside gene matches: 7. Germline-derived CDR1 and CDR2 are SGHRS and YFSETQ. Points on this clone: Its specificity is unknown.

Study donors comprised healthy, HIV-negative adults devoid of recent acute infection or vaccination. Clones were read by immunoSEQ multiplex PCR, and TCRdb kept only the in-frame ones, dropping some. The sample includes approximately 2,000,000 clones, roughly 92% of them seen just once. Input material: naive CD4+ T cells from PBMCs. Subset noted: CD45RA+ positively selected. The TCR sequence derives from a man in his late teens or twenties in good health. Some clones in this sample may be carry-over from other donors' samples. V usage is TRBV5-1 and J usage is TRBJ2-7, with TRBD2 matching over 12 bases. The CDR3 DNA reads TGCGCCAGCAGCTCCAGACTAGCGGGAGTGGCCGAGCAGTACTTC. This encodes CASSSRLAGVAEQYF.